Shown below are 27 T cell receptor beta chains from a single sample sequenced in a study of blood T cells in healthy people across ages (dated by TCRdb to the mid-2010s). Libraries were built with 5' RACE. This sample was sequenced with an Illumina HiSeq 2500. A second PCR of about 6 to 12 cycles was run with a J-beta primer mix and a sample-barcoded 5' primer. TCRdb applied fastp at Q25 and MiXCR to the public reads, then kept only in-frame beta chains. Each entry merges the rows of one CDR3 protein and shows their most common DNA and genes. The sample table contains 550,000 to 750,000 distinct CDR3 sequences; only one count was recorded for under 25% of them. Roughly 3.9% of the sample is held by the ten biggest clonotypes. The sample taken for sequencing was blood. These receptors originate from a man in his 70s in good health.

The rearrangement uses TRBV11-2 and TRBJ2-3; D is unclear. There are 14 residues in the CDR3. Germline V gene lookup returns CDR1 SGHAT and CDR2 FQNNGV. Trimming shortened V by 3 bases and J by 1 base, and 8 bases separated the two germline ends. The CDR3 is CASSFSDRTDTQYF. The CDR3 DNA reads TGTGCCAGCAGCTTTTCCGACCGCACAGATACGCAGTATTTT.

This clonotype was seen a handful of times. The V and J genes are TRBV20-1 and TRBJ2-5; D gene unclear. Trimming removed 6 bases from V and 2 bases from J, with 4 bases in between. The CDR3 sequence is 10 residues long. Germline V gene lookup returns CDR1 DFQATT and CDR2 SNEGSKA (reference sequence). The CDR3 is CSAEQETQYF. As DNA, the CDR3 is TGCAGTGCGGAACAAGAGACCCAGTACTTC.

The rearrangement joins TRBV6-4 to TRBJ2-2; 8 nucleotides match TRBD1. Unmatched junction bases numbered 3, after V lost 6 bases and J lost 0 bases. The germline V gene encodes CDR1 MRHNA and CDR2 SNTAGT. The CDR3 extends over 15 amino acids. The CDR3 is CASSQGQANTGELFF. In DNA form, the CDR3 reads TGTGCCAGCAGCCAGGGACAGGCGAACACCGGGGAGCTGTTTTTT.

The chain joins TRBV20-1 to TRBJ2-7, with D perhaps TRBD2 (6 bases). There are 14 residues in the CDR3. Germline CDR1 reads DFQATT; CDR2 reads SNEGSKA (reference sequence). Trimming shortened V by 2 bases and J by 4 bases, and 15 bases separated the two germline ends. The CDR3 DNA reads as TGCAGTGCTAGACCCCTAGCGAAAATTTACGAGCAGTACTTC. Protein sequence: CSARPLAKIYEQYF.

This clonotype was counted a few times. The chain recombines TRBV20-1 with TRBJ1-5, with TRBD1 matching over 12 bases. The J call may be faulty, since TRBJ2-3 better matches the DNA end. This CDR3 contains 15 residues. Per germline, CDR1 DFQATT and CDR2 SNEGSKA (reference sequence). CDR3: CSAPEGTGGDQPQYF. CDR3 DNA: TGCAGTGCTCCGGAGGGGACAGGGGGCGATCAGCCCCAGTATTTT.

The sample holds many counts of this clonotype. This sequence joins TRBV14 and TRBJ2-7; D remains ambiguous. In germline, CDR1 is SGHDN, CDR2 FVKESK. Trimming cost V 5 bases and J 6 bases, with 11 bases left between them. The CDR3 is 12 residues long. Written as DNA, the CDR3 is TGTGCCAGCAGCGCAAGTAGGGTCGAGCAGTACTTC. Encoded protein: CASSASRVEQYF.

V is TRBV20-1 and J is TRBJ2-5, with 11 bases that match TRBD1. V trimming: 6 bases; J trimming: 5 bases; junction bases outside the gene matches: 5. This CDR3 spans 13 amino acids. Germline V lookup: CDR1 DFQATT, CDR2 SNEGSKA (reference sequence). The CDR3 is CSADGQGAETQYF. The CDR3 bases are TGCAGTGCAGATGGACAGGGGGCGGAGACCCAGTACTTC.

This chain connects TRBV3-1 to TRBJ2-3; 10 bases match TRBD2. This CDR3 is 16 amino acids long. The junction had 7 bases not matched to a gene; V was cut back by 6 bases and J by 1 base. Germline-derived CDR1 and CDR2 are LGHDT and YNNKEL (reference sequence). CDR3 protein: CASSFLAGVRTDTQYF. CDR3 DNA sequence: TGTGCCAGCAGTTTCCTAGCGGGAGTCCGCACAGATACGCAGTATTTT.

The CDR3 DNA sequence: TGTGCCAGCAGCCTTTGGACAGGGGGTGGTGGAAACACCATATATTTT. Protein product: CASSLWTGGGGNTIYF. The gene calls are TRBV7-2 and TRBJ1-3; 10 bases fit TRBD1. This CDR3 region has 16 residues. With 5 bases clipped from V and 3 bases from J, the junction kept 7 bases outside the gene matches. Germline CDR1 reads SGHTA; CDR2 reads FQGNSA.

This clonotype was counted between two and nine times. The chain uses TRBV10-3 and TRBJ2-7, with 9 bases that match TRBD2. The V segment lost 4 bases and the J segment 5 bases; nucleotides outside the gene matches: 6. Germline CDR1 reads ENHRY; CDR2 reads SYGVKD. This CDR3 is built from 14 residues. DNA for the CDR3: TGTGCCATCAGTGGGCTTAGCGGGAGCAACGAGCAGTACTTC. Translating it yields CAISGLSGSNEQYF.

This clonotype was found a few times. V is TRBV6-1 and J is TRBJ1-4, with TRBD1 matching 7 bases. The length of the CDR3 is 18 residues. Germline CDR1 reads MNHNS; CDR2 reads SASEGT. Trimming cost V 6 bases and J 0 bases; bases outside gene matches: 13. The CDR3 DNA reads TGTGCCAGCAGCCAAGATCGGACAGGCGTTGCAACTAATGAAAAACTGTTTTTT. The encoded protein is CASSQDRTGVATNEKLFF.

This clonotype was seen a handful of times. The gene calls are TRBV3-1 and TRBJ2-5; 8 bases agree with TRBD1. The germline gives CDR1 LGHDT, CDR2 YNNKEL (reference sequence). V lost 4 bases, J lost 5 bases, and 9 bases stayed unmatched. The CDR3 contains 15 residues. This CDR3 reads CASSPGQGGWETQYF. As DNA, the CDR3 is TGTGCCAGCAGCCCCGGACAGGGTGGTTGGGAGACCCAGTACTTC.

This clonotype was detected a few times. J is TRBJ2-6 and V is TRBV12-3 or TRBV12-4; the D call may be TRBD1 or TRBD2 (5 bases each). This CDR3 spans 16 amino acids. V was clipped by 3 bases and J by 0 bases, with 9 bases between them. The CDR3 protein is CASSFRDGSGANVLTF. As DNA, the CDR3 is TGTGCCAGCAGTTTTCGGGACGGCTCTGGGGCCAACGTCCTGACTTTC.

The rearrangement joins TRBV29-1 to TRBJ2-1, with 7 bases matching TRBD1. CDR1 and CDR2 (germline): SQVTM, ANQGSEA. The trim removed 2 bases at V and 2 bases at J, leaving 9 bases unmatched. This CDR3 contains 16 residues. CDR3 sequence: CSVEPNRGSPYNEQFF. CDR3 nucleotide sequence: TGCAGCGTTGAACCAAACAGGGGCAGCCCCTACAATGAGCAGTTCTTC.

This chain joins TRBV12-3 or TRBV12-4 and TRBJ1-6; TRBD1 is a possible D gene (6 bases). V lost 1 base to trimming and J lost 8 bases, with 12 bases between them. The CDR3 is made up of 15 amino acids. CDR3 region: CASSLDSGADSPLHF. DNA of the CDR3: TGTGCCAGCAGTTTAGATTCAGGGGCAGATTCACCCCTCCACTTT.

The chain recombines TRBV7-8 with TRBJ2-1; no definite D call. CDR1 is SGHVS, CDR2 FQNEAQ, per germline. CDR3 size: 16 residues. V lost 5 bases and J lost 9, with 23 bases in between. For the CDR3, the DNA is TGTGCCAGCAGCCTGGTTCTCAGCGAAACACGGGTTGAGCAGTTCTTC. Its translation: CASSLVLSETRVEQFF.

This clonotype appeared a few times. V is TRBV6-2 or TRBV6-3 and J is TRBJ2-3; unclear D gene. V gave up 5 bases and J gave up 2 bases, with 8 bases separating them. This CDR3 contains 13 residues. In germline, CDR1 is MNHEY, CDR2 SVGEGT. DNA for the CDR3: TGTGCCAGCAGTCGCGACGCCACAGATACGCAGTATTTT. Encoded protein: CASSRDATDTQYF.

This clonotype occurred once. The CDR3 here is CSVEFLDGRGEQFF. In DNA, the CDR3 is TGCAGCGTTGAATTTCTTGACGGTCGGGGTGAGCAGTTCTTC. The chain couples TRBV29-1 to TRBJ2-1, with TRBD2 as a possible D gene (5 bases). The CDR3 loop spans 14 amino acids. V was cut by 2 bases and J by 9 bases, with 17 bases left in between. Germline values: CDR1 SQVTM, CDR2 ANQGSEA.

This clonotype was seen repeatedly, ten times or more. The chain carries TRBV29-1 and TRBJ2-3; 7 nucleotides align to TRBD2. The ends lost 5 bases at V and 4 bases at J; junction bases unmatched: 6. The germline V gene has CDR1 SQVTM and CDR2 ANQGSEA. The length of the CDR3 is 13 residues. The CDR3 DNA follows: TGCAGCGTTAGGGAGGGCCTCGCAGATACGCAGTATTTT. This gives the protein CSVREGLADTQYF.

This sequence joins TRBV20-1 and TRBJ2-2; 9 bases match TRBD2. Trimming took 0 bases from V and 0 from J; bases not matched to a gene: 5. This CDR3 spans 17 amino acids. Germline V CDR1 and CDR2: DFQATT, SNEGSKA (reference sequence). CDR3 DNA sequence: TGCAGTGCTAGAGAAGTAGCGGGAGACTCGAACACCGGGGAGCTGTTTTTT. Encoded protein: CSAREVAGDSNTGELFF.

This chain connects TRBV7-3 to TRBJ1-1, with D unresolved. Germline V gene sequence: CDR1 SGHTA, CDR2 FQGTGA. This CDR3 is built from 14 residues. V was pared by 6 bases and J by 3 bases, with 14 bases between. The DNA for the CDR3 is TGTGCCAGCAGGGCACACGGACGGTACACTGAAGCTTTCTTT. It specifies CASRAHGRYTEAFF.

The CDR3 sequence is CASSHGSASTDTQYF. CDR3 coding DNA: TGTGCCAGCAGTCACGGTAGCGCTAGCACAGATACGCAGTATTTT. The chain has TRBV28 and TRBJ2-3, with a weak D call TRBD2 (5 bases). Trimming cost V 5 bases and J 0 bases, with 12 bases left between them. The germline V gene has CDR1 MDHEN and CDR2 SYDVKM. This CDR3 region has 15 residues.

This clonotype was counted many times. The chain has TRBV20-1 and TRBJ2-7; possible D gene TRBD1, 6 bases. V gave up 2 bases and J gave up 3 bases, with 8 bases separating them. The CDR3 consists of 12 residues. Germline V gene sequence: CDR1 DFQATT, CDR2 SNEGSKA (reference sequence). In DNA form, the CDR3 reads TGCAGTGCTAGATTGACAGGCTACGAGCAGTACTTC. Protein: CSARLTGYEQYF.

The chain uses TRBV6-1 and TRBJ2-6; D gene uncertain. This CDR3 has 14 amino acids. Trimming cost V 6 bases and J 3 bases, with 9 bases left between them. Germline V gene sequence: CDR1 MNHNS, CDR2 SASEGT. The CDR3 region is CASRPGGGANVLTF. The CDR3 nucleotides are TGTGCCAGCAGACCTGGTGGTGGGGCCAACGTCCTGACTTTC.

This clonotype has a handful of counts. The V call is TRBV25-1, the J call TRBJ2-4, with 8 bases matching TRBD1. Germline-derived CDR1 and CDR2 are MGHDK and SYGVNS. The CDR3 contains 16 residues. The ends lost 6 bases at V and 5 bases at J; junction bases unmatched: 12. CDR3 nucleotide sequence: TGTGCCAGCAGCCAATGGACAGGGCGAGGGGAAAACATTCAGTACTTC. Residues: CASSQWTGRGENIQYF.

A word on this clonotype: At one end, the junction sequence differs from germline, possibly due to a read error. The chain carries TRBV15 and TRBJ2-5; perhaps TRBD1 as D (6 bases). Germline V CDR1 and CDR2: LNHNV, YYDKDF (reference sequence). The CDR3 is 12 residues long. CDR3 DNA: TGTGCCACCGGGACATCCCAAGAGGCCCAGTACTTC. Translating gives CATGTSQEAQYF.

The V gene is TRBV20-1, the J gene TRBJ1-5, with D unclear. The V and J ends lost 0 bases and 0 bases respectively, with 12 bases between them. Per germline, CDR1 DFQATT and CDR2 SNEGSKA (reference sequence). The CDR3 is 16 residues long. The CDR3 here is CSARDGGSDSNQPQHF. The DNA of the CDR3 is TGCAGTGCTAGAGATGGCGGGTCCGATAGCAATCAGCCCCAGCATTTT.